A selection of T cell receptor beta chains follows, all from one sample in a study of blood T cell repertoires in COVID-19. The assay was immunoSEQ multiplex PCR, and TCRdb's table has in-frame clones only and misses some. This sample yields 30,000 or so clones, of which less than 80% are seen a single time; about a third belongs to the top ten. Sample: peripheral blood. These receptors were obtained from an elderly man with acute or convalescent COVID-19. The CDR3 runs from the conserved cysteine through the conserved F or W. Each record gives: D gene, J gene, V gene, clone size, CDR3 DNA, CDR3 protein. A D gene is named only where the DNA matches it firmly. The listing skips clone size in some rows; elsewhere it reads once, few, many or a size class.

D gene: TRBD2
J gene: TRBJ2-3
V gene: TRBV19
clone size: once
CDR3 DNA: TGTGCCAGTGGGGACAGAGGACTAGCGGGGAGTCTCACAGATACGCAGTATTTT
CDR3 protein: CASGDRGLAGSLTDTQYF

D gene: -
J gene: TRBJ1-3
V gene: TRBV19
clone size: -
CDR3 DNA: TGTGCCAGTAGTTCACGACAGTTTTCATCGTCTGGAAACACCATATATTTT
CDR3 protein: CASSSRQFSSSGNTIYF

D gene: TRBD1
J gene: TRBJ2-7
V gene: TRBV10-3
clone size: -
CDR3 DNA: TGTGCCATCACTGAAAGACAGGGGGAATACGAGCAGTACTTC
CDR3 protein: CAITERQGEYEQYF

D gene: -
J gene: TRBJ1-1
V gene: TRBV10-3
clone size: once
CDR3 DNA: TGTGCCATCAGTGAGGGAACAGGGTTCAGGGAAGCTTTCTTT
CDR3 protein: CAISEGTGFREAFF

D gene: TRBD1
J gene: TRBJ2-5
V gene: TRBV5-8
clone size: many
CDR3 DNA: TGTGCCAGCAGCTTCGTTACAGGGGGCGGGAGAGAGACCCAGTACTTC
CDR3 protein: CASSFVTGGGRETQYF

D gene: -
J gene: TRBJ1-1
V gene: TRBV9
clone size: -
CDR3 DNA: TGTGCCAGCAGCGGACCACAGGGAAGCACTGAAGCTTTCTTT
CDR3 protein: CASSGPQGSTEAFF

D gene: -
J gene: TRBJ1-1
V gene: TRBV29-1
clone size: -
CDR3 DNA: TGCAGCGTTGAATGGGGCAGGGACACTGAAGCTTTCTTT
CDR3 protein: CSVEWGRDTEAFF

D gene: -
J gene: TRBJ2-5
V gene: TRBV5-1
clone size: -
CDR3 DNA: TGCGCCAGCAAGGGTAGCGGCCAAGAGACCCAGTACTTC
CDR3 protein: CASKGSGQETQYF

D gene: -
J gene: TRBJ2-7
V gene: TRBV6-6
clone size: -
CDR3 DNA: TGTGCCAGCAGCCGGCACAGGGAGCCTTACGAGCAGTACTTC
CDR3 protein: CASSRHREPYEQYF

D gene: TRBD1
J gene: TRBJ1-1
V gene: TRBV18
clone size: few
CDR3 DNA: TGTGCCAGCTCCAGGACAGGGGGGAACACTGAAGCTTTCTTT
CDR3 protein: CASSRTGGNTEAFF

D gene: -
J gene: TRBJ1-2
V gene: TRBV4-3
clone size: -
CDR3 DNA: TGCGCCAGCAGCCACAGGGCAGGGGCCAGGCGGAACTATGGCTACACCTTC
CDR3 protein: CASSHRAGARRNYGYTF